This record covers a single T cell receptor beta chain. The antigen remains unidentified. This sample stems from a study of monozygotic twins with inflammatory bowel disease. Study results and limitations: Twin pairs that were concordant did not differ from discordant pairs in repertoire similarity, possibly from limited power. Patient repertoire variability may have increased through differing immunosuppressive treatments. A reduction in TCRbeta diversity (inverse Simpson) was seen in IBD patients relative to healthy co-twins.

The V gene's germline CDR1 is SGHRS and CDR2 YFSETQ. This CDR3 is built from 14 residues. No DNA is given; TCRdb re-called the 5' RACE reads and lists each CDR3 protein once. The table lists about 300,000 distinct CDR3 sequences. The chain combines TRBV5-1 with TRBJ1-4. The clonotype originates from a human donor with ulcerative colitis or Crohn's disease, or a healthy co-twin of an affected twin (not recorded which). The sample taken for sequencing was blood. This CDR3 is CASSLGGGSEKLFF.